A selection of T cell receptor beta chains follows, all from one sample in a study of Graves' ophthalmopathy and Graves' hyperthyroidism. MiXCR, applied by TCRdb to the multiplex PCR reads, yields one record per CDR3 protein. In the table there are around 1,000,000 distinct CDR3 sequences, around a third of which are singletons. Sequenced input: peripheral blood or thyroid tissue (not recorded which). Every receptor here comes from an adult man with Graves' hyperthyroidism. The CDR3 runs from the conserved cysteine through the conserved F or W.

V	J	CDR3
TRBV19	TRBJ1-4	CASSQPGQGLFF
TRBV10-3	-	CAISEPETGVGDYEQYF
TRBV12-3/TRBV12-4	TRBJ1-5	CASSRQGTRNQPQHF
TRBV20-1	TRBJ2-5	CSASLGRAFFQETQYF
TRBV7-8	TRBJ1-6	CASSLRGHSPLHF
TRBV27	TRBJ1-1	CVSSLRGLGGIYF
TRBV9	TRBJ1-2	CASSQETGTALYGYTF
TRBV7-8	TRBJ2-5	CASSLALAVQETQYF
TRBV7-8	TRBJ1-1	CASSSNEDMGTEAFF
TRBV9	TRBJ1-3	CASSVGTGEEGNTIYF
TRBV29-1	TRBJ1-1	CSVGGQLNTEAFF
TRBV4-3	TRBJ2-2	CASSQKHGETGELFF
TRBV9	TRBJ1-1	CAGSVGQGYTEAFF
TRBV5-1	TRBJ2-6	CASSLGQAGAGANVLTF
TRBV7-6	TRBJ2-5	CASSPRPLATGGGQETQYF
TRBV6-5	TRBJ2-7	CASSYNQASGEYEQYF
TRBV2	TRBJ1-5	CATGTGEYSNQPQHF
TRBV25-1	TRBJ2-5	CASSHTGSETQYF
TRBV11-2	TRBJ2-3	CASSLDGSITDTQYF
TRBV6-6	TRBJ2-2	CASTLTSGGTGELFF
TRBV9	TRBJ2-7	CASSVGGLTYEQYF
TRBV5-6	TRBJ1-6	CASSYPTDRVNSPLHF
TRBV5-5	TRBJ2-7	CASSPDIGFYEQYF
TRBV20-1	TRBJ2-7	CSARELAGGAYYEQYF
TRBV7-2	TRBJ1-6	CASGLKGIPVDSPLHF
TRBV10-3	TRBJ1-5	CAISYMTGGNPPQHF
TRBV19	TRBJ2-7	CASSPRGSGTTYEQYF
TRBV7-9	TRBJ1-1	CASRWLRGQGNTEAFF
TRBV15	TRBJ2-5	CATSRDRVPETQYF
TRBV9	TRBJ1-2	CASSVAGGGGGYGYTF
TRBV24-1	TRBJ2-5	CATSDGGARTIQETQYF
TRBV7-8	TRBJ2-2	CASSYSLAEVVGYTGELFF
TRBV6-5	TRBJ1-5	CASSYSGETQPQHF
TRBV7-8	TRBJ1-5	CASSTLGGTGSQPQHF
TRBV12-3/TRBV12-4	TRBJ2-7	CASSLRRESYEQYF
TRBV19	TRBJ2-7	CASSPRTEAYEQYF
TRBV2	TRBJ1-3	CASSEDGLGSGNTIYF
TRBV2	TRBJ2-5	CASSESLASETQYF
TRBV27	TRBJ2-5	CASSPLRKETQYF
TRBV12-3/TRBV12-4	TRBJ1-2	CASSFEVTGDYGYTF
TRBV20-1	TRBJ1-5	CSAIRDRVGQPQHF
TRBV4-3	TRBJ2-5	CASSRGLNQETQYF
TRBV20-1	TRBJ1-1	CSASEGRLNTEAFF
TRBV20-1	TRBJ1-5	CSARPHRGRGGLRSNQPQHF
TRBV2	TRBJ2-2	CASRGGTSGAGELFF
TRBV6-4	TRBJ1-2	CASSSGWSDGYTF
TRBV12-3/TRBV12-4	TRBJ1-4	CASSLGGPSNEKLFF
TRBV2	TRBJ1-5	CASGRGAADQPQHF
TRBV7-2	TRBJ1-1	CASSLYNSGTEAFF
TRBV11-3	TRBJ1-6	CASSLVQGSPLHF
TRBV27	TRBJ1-5	CASSLSTGNQPQHF
TRBV5-1	TRBJ1-1	CASSLAGQTFF
TRBV2	TRBJ1-2	CASSEPLRDRGQNYGYTF
TRBV7-9	TRBJ2-7	CASSTRDRGVDEQYF
TRBV29-1	TRBJ2-5	CSGYSPEGSTFAETQYF
TRBV7-9	TRBJ1-6	CASSRGRGDNSPLHF